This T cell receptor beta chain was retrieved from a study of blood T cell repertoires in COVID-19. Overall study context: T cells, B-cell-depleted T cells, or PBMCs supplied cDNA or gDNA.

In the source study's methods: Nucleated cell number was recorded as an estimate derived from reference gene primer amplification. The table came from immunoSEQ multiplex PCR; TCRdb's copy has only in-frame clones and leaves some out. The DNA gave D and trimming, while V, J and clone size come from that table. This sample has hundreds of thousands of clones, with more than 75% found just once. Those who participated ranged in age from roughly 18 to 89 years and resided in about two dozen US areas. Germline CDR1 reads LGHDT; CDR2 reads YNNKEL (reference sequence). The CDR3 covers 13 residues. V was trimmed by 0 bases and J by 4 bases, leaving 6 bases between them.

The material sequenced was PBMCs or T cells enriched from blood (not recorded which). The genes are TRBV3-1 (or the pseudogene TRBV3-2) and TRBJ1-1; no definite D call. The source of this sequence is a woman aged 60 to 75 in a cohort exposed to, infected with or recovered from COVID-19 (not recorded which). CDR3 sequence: CASSQDQVTEAFF. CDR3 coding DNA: TGTGCCAGCAGCCAAGATCAGGTCACTGAAGCTTTCTTT.